Below are 23 T cell receptor beta chains sequenced from a single sample in a study of T cell responses to AZD1222 COVID-19 vaccine. The method was immunoSEQ multiplex PCR; TCRdb's version includes in-frame clones alone and lacks a portion of them. The table lists approximately 20,000 clones, roughly 82% of them singletons. The sequencing here drew on peripheral blood, taken on day 0 of AZD1222 vaccination. The receptors shown here come from an adult in good health.

The chain recombines TRBV3-1 (or the pseudogene TRBV3-2) with TRBJ1-6; D might be TRBD1 (5 bases). The CDR3 consists of 15 residues. Germline values: CDR1 LGHDT, CDR2 YNNKEL (reference sequence). V was trimmed by 4 bases and J by 0 bases, leaving 7 bases between them. Here the CDR3 DNA reads TGTGCCAGCAGCCGGGGGGACTCCTATAATTCACCCCTCCACTTT. This codes for CASSRGDSYNSPLHF.

V and J are TRBV27 and TRBJ1-6, with 7 bases matching TRBD1. The junction had 6 bases not matched to a gene; V was cut back by 5 bases and J by 8 bases. This CDR3 region has 14 residues. Germline CDR1 is MNHEY and CDR2 is SMNVEV (reference sequence). As DNA, the CDR3 is TGTGCCAGCAGTGGAACAGGGGCGCATTCACCCCTCCACTTT. Amino acid sequence: CASSGTGAHSPLHF.

The count of this clone is one. This CDR3 reads CASSAWEPGELFF. Here the CDR3 DNA reads TGTGCCAGCAGCGCCTGGGAGCCCGGGGAGCTGTTTTTT. The chain recombines TRBV9 with TRBJ2-2; D is possibly TRBD2 (5 bases). The CDR3 is made up of 13 amino acids. V lost 3 bases to trimming and J lost 6 bases, with 9 bases between them. Germline V CDR1 and CDR2: SGDLS, YYNGEE.

CDR3 sequence: CAISDTSERLAFTDTQYF. The CDR3 bases are TGTGCCATCAGTGATACCTCAGAACGACTAGCATTCACAGATACGCAGTATTTT. The chain uses TRBV10-3 and TRBJ2-3, with 7 bases matching TRBD2. The CDR3 length is 18 residues. Germline CDR1 is ENHRY and CDR2 is SYGVKD. V shed 3 bases and J 2 bases; nucleotides not matched to a gene: 14.

V usage is TRBV27 and J usage is TRBJ2-5; perhaps D is TRBD1 or TRBD2 (6 bases each). The CDR3 has 14 amino acids. The ends were cut back, 5 bases at V and 5 bases at J, with 15 bases in the middle. Per the germline V gene, CDR1 is MNHEY and CDR2 is SMNVEV (reference sequence). The CDR3 sequence is CASSMNQGRETQYF. In DNA form, the CDR3 reads TGTGCCAGCAGTATGAATCAGGGGAGGGAGACCCAGTACTTC.

The V call is TRBV24-1, the J call TRBJ2-1, with 13 bases fitting TRBD2. After removal of 4 bases from V and 6 bases from J, the junction contained 5 bases not matched to a gene. Germline CDR1 KGHDR, CDR2 SFDVKD. This CDR3 has 16 residues. The CDR3 loop reads CATSDILAGGGNEQFF. The CDR3 bases are TGTGCCACCAGTGACATACTAGCGGGAGGGGGCAATGAGCAGTTCTTC.

The chain is built from TRBV2 and TRBJ2-3; 10 bases match TRBD2. Germline CDR1 is SNHLY and CDR2 is FYNNEI. The CDR3 has 15 amino acids. The V gene end was trimmed by 7 bases and the J gene end by 3 bases; junction bases not matched to a gene: 7. The CDR3 DNA is TGTGCCAGCACCGTGGGACTAGCGAAAACAGATACGCAGTATTTT. It translates to CASTVGLAKTDTQYF.

The V and J genes are TRBV3-1 (or the pseudogene TRBV3-2) and TRBJ1-2; D possibly corresponds to TRBD1 (6 bases). Per the germline V gene, CDR1 is LGHDT and CDR2 is YNNKEL (reference sequence). V was clipped by 2 bases and J by 14 bases, with 24 bases between them. The CDR3 sequence is 15 residues long. DNA for the CDR3: TGTGCCAGCAGCCAACCGAACGGATACAGGGCCGTATCAACCTTC. Protein sequence: CASSQPNGYRAVSTF.

CDR3 nucleotide sequence: TGTGCCAGCAGGGGAGAGAAAAACATTCAGTACTTC. It encodes CASRGEKNIQYF. The gene calls are TRBV28 and TRBJ2-4; D perhaps matches TRBD2 (5 bases). Per germline, CDR1 MDHEN and CDR2 SYDVKM. The CDR3 has 12 amino acids. The ends were cut back, 6 bases at V and 4 bases at J, with 7 bases in the middle.

V and J are TRBV19 and TRBJ1-1; D gene unclear. The germline V and J ends were trimmed by 6 bases and 1 base, with 9 bases remaining between them. CDR1 is LNHDA, CDR2 SQIVND, per germline (reference sequence). This CDR3 has 13 residues. The CDR3 sequence: CASRKPGNTEAFF. CDR3 nucleotides: TGTGCCAGTAGGAAGCCTGGGAACACTGAAGCTTTCTTT.

This clone has just a few counts. This chain uses TRBV24-1 with TRBJ1-2, with D unclear. Germline V gene sequence: CDR1 KGHDR, CDR2 SFDVKD. The V and J ends lost 5 bases and 1 base respectively, with 10 bases between them. CDR3 length equals 14 residues. CDR3 DNA sequence: TGTGCCACCAGTGCAGGCTACAATAACTATGGCTACACCTTC. Translating gives CATSAGYNNYGYTF.

V is TRBV20-1 and J is TRBJ2-7; D unclear. Germline CDR1 and CDR2: DFQATT and SNEGSKA (reference sequence). CDR3 length: 10 amino acids. Trimming pared 6 bases from V and 3 bases from J, leaving 6 bases between. The CDR3 sequence: CSATDYEQYF. CDR3 in DNA: TGCAGTGCCACTGACTACGAGCAGTACTTC.

The V gene is TRBV7-2, the J gene TRBJ2-7; TRBD1 aligns across 10 bases. There are 15 residues in the CDR3. Trimming removed 5 bases from V and 9 bases from J; junction bases left unmatched: 13. Per the germline V gene, CDR1 is SGHTA and CDR2 is FQGNSA. The CDR3: CASSPEGQGSFRQYF. The CDR3 nucleotides are TGTGCCAGCAGCCCCGAGGGACAGGGGTCTTTTAGGCAGTACTTC.

This rearrangement joins TRBV3-1 (or the pseudogene TRBV3-2) to TRBJ1-4; 9 bases match TRBD1. Germline trimming cut 3 bases from V and 8 bases from J; bases unmatched to any gene: 4. Germline V gives CDR1 LGHDT, CDR2 YNNKEL (reference sequence). This CDR3 region has 14 residues. This CDR3 reads CASSQMGTGEKLFF. The CDR3 DNA is TGTGCCAGCAGCCAGATGGGGACAGGGGAAAAACTGTTTTTT.

The V call is TRBV29-1, the J call TRBJ2-7, with 11 bases fitting TRBD1. The CDR3 loop spans 15 amino acids. Unmatched junction bases numbered 12, after V lost 7 bases and J lost 4 bases. CDR1 and CDR2 from the germline V gene are SQVTM and ANQGSEA. In DNA, the CDR3 is TGCAGCGGGGGGACAGGGGGACCATCTTCGTACGAGCAGTACTTC. This codes for CSGGTGGPSSYEQYF.

The chain joins TRBV5-1 to TRBJ1-2; 8 nucleotides agree with TRBD1. The CDR3 has 13 amino acids. Germline CDR1 and CDR2: SGHRS and YFSETQ. Trimming took 5 bases from V and 8 from J; bases not matched to a gene: 8. The CDR3 coding sequence is TGCGCCAGCAGTCCAGGACAGGGCGAAGGCTACACCTTC. Encoded protein: CASSPGQGEGYTF.

The V and J genes are TRBV7-9 and TRBJ2-1; D ambiguous. The CDR3 sequence is 12 residues long. V was pared by 4 bases and J by 5 bases, with 6 bases between. Germline V gene lookup returns CDR1 SEHNR and CDR2 FQNEAQ (reference sequence). In DNA form, the CDR3 reads TGTGCCAGCAGCTGGTCCGACAATGAGCAGTTCTTC. It encodes CASSWSDNEQFF.

This clone was detected only once. V is TRBV6-5 and J is TRBJ1-2; 10 positions match TRBD1. This CDR3 region has 15 residues. CDR1 is MNHEY and CDR2 is SVGAGI in the germline V gene. V dropped 7 bases and J dropped 1; count of bases not matched to a gene: 6. CDR3 in amino acids: CASTTRTGGNYGYTF. CDR3 bases: TGTGCCAGCACCACCAGGACAGGGGGTAACTATGGCTACACCTTC.

V and J are TRBV7-2 and TRBJ2-1; 8 nucleotides line up with TRBD2. There are 14 residues in the CDR3. CDR1 is SGHTA and CDR2 is FQGNSA in the germline V gene. With 1 base clipped from V and 7 bases from J, the junction kept 3 bases outside the gene matches. This CDR3 reads CASSLGLAGNEQFF. CDR3 DNA: TGTGCCAGCAGCTTAGGCCTAGCGGGTAATGAGCAGTTCTTC. The entire variable domain, with the rest obtained from reference TRBV7-2 and TRBJ2-1, is as follows: GAGVSQSPSNKVTEKGKDVELRCDPISGHTALYWYRQSLGQGLEFLIYFQGNSAPDKSGLPSDRFSAERTGGSVSTLTIQRTQQEDSAVYLCASSLGLAGNEQFFGPGTRLTVL.

The V gene is TRBV28, the J gene TRBJ1-6; D remains ambiguous. The CDR3 runs 17 residues. Trimming left V 1 base short and J 0 bases short, with 10 bases between. The germline gives CDR1 MDHEN, CDR2 SYDVKM. CDR3 nucleotides: TGTGCCAGCAGTTTATTCCTCGCGGGCTCCTATAATTCACCCCTCCACTTT. It codes for CASSLFLAGSYNSPLHF.

The chain combines TRBV6-6 with TRBJ2-2; D call uncertain. Germline V gives CDR1 MNHNY, CDR2 SVGAGI (reference sequence). Deletions cut 0 bases from V and 5 bases from J, with 4 bases between. The CDR3 is 13 residues long. The CDR3, as DNA: TGTGCCAGCAGTTACTCCGGAACCGGGGAGCTGTTTTTT. This gives the protein CASSYSGTGELFF.

This chain connects TRBV28 to TRBJ2-7; D unresolved. The CDR3 is 13 residues long. Per germline, CDR1 MDHEN and CDR2 SYDVKM. V shed 5 bases and J shed 4 bases, with 12 bases lying between them. The CDR3 region has the DNA TGTGCCAGCAGTCCATACGGAAAATACGAGCAGTACTTC. This sequence encodes CASSPYGKYEQYF.

The chain combines TRBV5-1 with TRBJ2-5, with 8 bases lining up with TRBD2. V shed 0 bases, J shed 5 bases, and the junction held 18 bases outside the gene matches. Germline V CDR1 and CDR2: SGHRS, YFSETQ. The CDR3 loop spans 19 amino acids. CDR3 in amino acids: CASSLAPLLTGSGGETQYF. The CDR3 DNA reads as TGCGCCAGCAGCTTGGCCCCCTTACTGACAGGTTCGGGAGGGGAGACCCAGTACTTC. The full variable domain, in which reference TRBV5-1 and TRBJ2-5 provide the parts outside the CDR3, is KAGVTQTPRYLIKTRGQQVTLSCSPISGHRSVSWYQQTPGQGLQFLFEYFSETQRNKGNFPGRFSGRQFSNSRSEMNVSTLELGDSALYLCASSLAPLLTGSGGETQYFGPGTRLLVL.